This is a list of T cell receptor beta chains from one sample in a study of identical twins. TCRdb passed the 5' RACE reads through MiXCR, listing each CDR3 protein once. The table includes 200,000 to 250,000 distinct CDR3 sequences, 11% to 15% detected once. Material: memory (CD45RO+) T cells sorted from blood. Source of these receptors: a woman younger than 30 in good health. CDR3s include the opening cysteine and the closing phenylalanine or tryptophan. D genes are given only for firm matches. Expanded clones get a size class; other rows say once, few or many, or leave the size out.

NA	TRBV20-1	few	TRBJ1-2	TGCAGTGGTAACTATGGCTACACCTTC	CSGNYGYTF
TRBD1	TRBV20-1	few	TRBJ2-7	TGCAGTGCTGCCTCTTCGACCACAGGGGTCTGGGAGCAGTACTTC	CSAASSTTGVWEQYF
NA	TRBV28	few	TRBJ1-1	TGTGCCAGCAGTCCCCCAGGGATTAGGAACACTGAAGCTTTCTTT	CASSPPGIRNTEAFF
TRBD2	TRBV20-1	few	TRBJ2-3	TGCAGTGCTAGAGCGGGGGGGACTAGCACAGATACGCAGTATTTT	CSARAGGTSTDTQYF
NA	TRBV12-3/TRBV12-4	few	TRBJ2-2	TGTGCCAGCAGTTCATATACAGAAAACACCGGGGAGCTGTTTTTT	CASSSYTENTGELFF
NA	TRBV20-1	few	TRBJ2-1	TGCAGTGCTAGTGGCTCGGTTGACGAATCTGATTACAATGAGCAGTTCTTC	CSASGSVDESDYNEQFF
TRBD2	TRBV5-1	many	TRBJ2-3	TGCGCCAGCAGCTTGGGACTAGCGGAGAGCACAGATACGCAGTATTTT	CASSLGLAESTDTQYF
NA	TRBV5-4	NA	TRBJ2-3	TGTGCCAGCAAGAGCCAATCTAGCACAGATACGCAGTATTTT	CASKSQSSTDTQYF
NA	TRBV4-3	few	TRBJ2-3	TGCGCCAGCAGCCAAGATGCGTTCACAGATACGCAGTATTTT	CASSQDAFTDTQYF
NA	TRBV5-1	few	TRBJ1-1	TGCGCCAGCAGCTTGGCCGGGTCCTCTGAAGCTTTCTTT	CASSLAGSSEAFF
TRBD2	TRBV6-4	few	TRBJ2-2	TGTGCCAGCAGTGACTCCGGACTAGCGGGGGGCCACACCGGGGAGCTGTTTTTT	CASSDSGLAGGHTGELFF
TRBD1	TRBV10-3	NA	TRBJ2-2	TGTGCCATCAGTGAGGGGCAGGGGGCCGGGGAGCTGTTTTTT	CAISEGQGAGELFF
NA	TRBV2	few	TRBJ2-4	TGTGCCAGCAGTGAAGGGACCAAAAACATTCAGTACTTC	CASSEGTKNIQYF
TRBD2	TRBV20-1	NA	TRBJ2-1	TGCAGTGCGCCTAGGACTAGCGGGAGGGCCGGGGATGAGCAGTTCTTC	CSAPRTSGRAGDEQFF
NA	TRBV6-5	few	TRBJ2-2	TGTGCCAGCAGTTACATACAGGGCCGCGACGGGGAGCTGTTTTTT	CASSYIQGRDGELFF
NA	TRBV14	many	TRBJ1-1	TGTGCCAGCAGCCAAGATCGGCTCGTCGAAGCTTTCTTT	CASSQDRLVEAFF
TRBD2	TRBV20-1	NA	TRBJ2-5	TGCAGTGCTCCCCGACTAGCGGGGAGAGGAGAGACCCAGTACTTC	CSAPRLAGRGETQYF
NA	TRBV11-2	many	TRBJ2-3	TGTGCCAGCAGCTTAGTTGGGGGGAACACAGATACGCAGTATTTT	CASSLVGGNTDTQYF